The clone carrying this T cell receptor (beta chain) showed up many times. No antigen is known for it. The V gene end was trimmed by 2 bases and the J gene end by 5 bases; junction bases not matched to a gene: 3. Germline CDR1 and CDR2: ENHRY and SYGVKD. The CDR3 has 14 amino acids. Unique molecular identifiers were in the cDNA, with template-switch universal primer binding. Using its own MiXCR run on the 5' RACE reads, TCRdb lists one record per CDR3 protein. The sample contains some 600,000 distinct CDR3 sequences, roughly 7.1% of which appear only once. The source of the sample is a study of identical twins. Study-wide results and limits: Cord blood beta clonotypes that were abundant carried fewer insertions, and memory repertoires showed no such trend. Zero-insertion results could be subject to partial confounding by invariant MAIT and iNKT cells.

This sample was also put to use in a study of yellow fever vaccine responses in identical twins.

The source of this sequence is a woman aged 18 to 35 in good health. The rearrangement joins TRBV10-3 to TRBJ2-3; 8 bases are a match to TRBD2. The sample taken for sequencing was PBMCs. CDR3 DNA: TGTGCCATCAGTGAGCGGAGCGGGGGAGATACGCAGTATTTT. This encodes CAISERSGGDTQYF.